This T cell receptor (beta chain) stems from a study of CD39 and CD103 CD8 tumor-infiltrating T cells (dated by TCRdb to 2017 to 2018). Regarding the research as a whole: Repertoire comparisons were shown for an HPV-positive HNSCC, an HPV-negative HNSCC, an ovarian cancer and a melanoma patient. Deep sequencing of TCRbeta CDR3 was used to compare the repertoires of CD8 TIL subsets, defined by CD103 and CD39, with those of peripheral memory CD8 T cells.

No therapy was being received by patients at the time of sample collection, although prior treatments had ranged from chemotherapy, radiotherapy, surgery and immunotherapy to none. After thawing, cells were enriched for T lymphocytes using a negative-selection kit, and EpCAM beads were added for tumor-infiltrating lymphocytes. Memory CD8 T cells were sorted as CD8+CD4-CD45RA- cells irrespective of CCR7 expression. Peripheral blood mononuclear cells were obtained using a Ficoll-Paque PLUS gradient and were cryopreserved prior to analysis. Populations were sorted on a FACSAria II to 97% to 99% purity, and the cell pellets were frozen for TCR sequencing without being cultured. About this clone itself: Its antigen remains undetermined. Base quality data are lacking; no much larger clone is found one base away.

Trimming removed 3 bases from V and 3 bases from J, leaving 5 bases between the germline ends. As encoded in the germline V gene, CDR1 is MRHNA while CDR2 is SNTAGT. CDR3 length: 13 amino acids, cysteine to phenylalanine. Only the CDR3 DNA stays, 39 bases, in frame from base 1. Results and caveats for the whole study, not just this receptor: Clonotypes from DN TILs largely overlapped with peripheral memory CD8 repertoires, while clonotypes from DP TILs were only rarely found in blood or uninvolved lymph node. DP CD8 TILs appeared more oligoclonal than DN and SP CD8 TILs and blood memory CD8 T cells, with top 30 clonotypes covering 56-86%.

For each subset, genomic DNA was extracted from roughly 10,000 to 100,000 sorted cells using the DNeasy Blood and Tissue Kit. The immunoSEQ service sequenced and mapped the TCRbeta V-J or V-D-J regions, with coverage above 9x for each sample. The original pipeline was this. Analysis was limited to productive rearrangements exported from the immunoSEQ Analyzer platform, and clonality was evaluated on the 500 most abundant clones. The Morisita-Horn similarity index and the Jaccard index were used to quantify the overlap in repertoires between populations. Morisita-Horn similarity between CD8 T-cell subset TCR repertoires was measured in five to seven cancer patients. TCRdb mirrors the immuneACCESS table, restricted to in-frame sequences. Some clones are absent from its copies; in checked studies, under half trace to an unresolved V gene, and the reason for the others is unknown. V, J and clone size are those of that table, while D and trimming were read from the DNA. This sample lists about 7,400 clones; around three fifths were detected once. The biggest ten clones account for roughly three fifths of the sample.

The chain uses TRBV6-4 and TRBJ2-2, with the D call perhaps TRBD1 or TRBD2, each one matching 5 bases. Sequences were obtained from CD8+ T cells sorted from blood. The label giving this sample's cell subset or site can be read as: total memory CD8 T cells (CD45RA-CCR7+/-) from blood or uninvolved lymph node. This sequence originates from a human donor with head and neck squamous cell carcinoma. The CDR3 in this case is CASSEGDTGELFF. The nucleotides are TGTGCCAGCAGTGAGGGGGACACCGGGGAGCTGTTTTTT.